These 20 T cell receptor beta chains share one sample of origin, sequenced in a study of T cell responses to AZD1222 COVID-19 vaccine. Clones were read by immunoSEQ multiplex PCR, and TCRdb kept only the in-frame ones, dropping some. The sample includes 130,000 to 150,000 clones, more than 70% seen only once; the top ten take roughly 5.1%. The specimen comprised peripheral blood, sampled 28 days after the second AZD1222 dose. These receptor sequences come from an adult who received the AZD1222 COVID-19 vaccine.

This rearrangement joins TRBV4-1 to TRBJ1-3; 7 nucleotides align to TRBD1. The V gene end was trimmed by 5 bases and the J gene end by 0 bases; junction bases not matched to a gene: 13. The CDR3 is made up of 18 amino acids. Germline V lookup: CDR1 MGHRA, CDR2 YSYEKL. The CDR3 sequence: CASSLTTPGQLSGNTIYF. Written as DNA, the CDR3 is TGCGCCAGCAGCTTAACGACGCCGGGACAGCTCTCTGGAAACACCATATATTTT.

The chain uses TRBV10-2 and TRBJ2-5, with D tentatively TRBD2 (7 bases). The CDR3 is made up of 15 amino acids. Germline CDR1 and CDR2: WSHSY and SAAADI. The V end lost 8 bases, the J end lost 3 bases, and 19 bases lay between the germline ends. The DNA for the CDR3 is TGCGCCAGCTGTGGGAGGGATAAGGGGGAAGAGACCCAGTACTTC. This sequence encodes CASCGRDKGEETQYF.

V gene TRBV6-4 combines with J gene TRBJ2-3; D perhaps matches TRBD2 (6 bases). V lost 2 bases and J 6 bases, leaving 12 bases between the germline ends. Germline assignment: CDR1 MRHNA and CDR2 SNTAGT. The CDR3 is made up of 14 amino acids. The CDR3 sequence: CASSDRPSGDTQYF. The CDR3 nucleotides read TGTGCCAGCAGTGACCGGCCAAGCGGGGATACGCAGTATTTT.

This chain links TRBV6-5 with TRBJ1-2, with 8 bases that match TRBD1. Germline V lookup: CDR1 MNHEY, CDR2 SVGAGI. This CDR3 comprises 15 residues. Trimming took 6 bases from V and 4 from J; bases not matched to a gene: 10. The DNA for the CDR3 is TGTGCCAGCAGGTCTTCACAGGGGGGGGCCTATGGCTACACCTTC. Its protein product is CASRSSQGGAYGYTF.

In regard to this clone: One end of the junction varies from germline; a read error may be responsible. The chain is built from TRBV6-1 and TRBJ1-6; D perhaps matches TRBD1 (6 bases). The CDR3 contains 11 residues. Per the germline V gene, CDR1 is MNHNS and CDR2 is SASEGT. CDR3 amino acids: CASSEALGASF. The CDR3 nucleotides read TGTGCCAGCAGTGAAGCTTTGGGGGCCAGCTTT.

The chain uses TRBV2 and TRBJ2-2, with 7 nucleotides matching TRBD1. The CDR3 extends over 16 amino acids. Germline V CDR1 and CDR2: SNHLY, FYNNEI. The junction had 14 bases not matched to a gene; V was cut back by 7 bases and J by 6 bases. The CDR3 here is CASTLTQGYGAGELFF. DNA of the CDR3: TGTGCCAGCACACTGACACAGGGGTACGGGGCCGGGGAGCTGTTTTTT.

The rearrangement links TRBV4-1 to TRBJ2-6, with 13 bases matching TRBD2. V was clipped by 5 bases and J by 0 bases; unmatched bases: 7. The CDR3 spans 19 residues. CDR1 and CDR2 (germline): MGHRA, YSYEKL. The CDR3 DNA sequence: TGCGCCAGCAGCGGGGGAGGGACTAGCGGGGTCTCTGGGGCCAACGTCCTGACTTTC. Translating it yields CASSGGGTSGVSGANVLTF.

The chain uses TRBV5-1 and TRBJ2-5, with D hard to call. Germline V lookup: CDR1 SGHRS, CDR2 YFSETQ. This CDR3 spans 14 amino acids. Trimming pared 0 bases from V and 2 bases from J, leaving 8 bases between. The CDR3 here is CASSLAPQQETQYF. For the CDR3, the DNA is TGCGCCAGCAGCTTGGCCCCCCAGCAAGAGACCCAGTACTTC.

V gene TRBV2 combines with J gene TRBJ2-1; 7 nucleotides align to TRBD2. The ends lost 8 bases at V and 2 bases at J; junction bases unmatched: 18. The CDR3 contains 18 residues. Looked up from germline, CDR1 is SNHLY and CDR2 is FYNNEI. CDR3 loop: CASLGGPGVGGTYNEQFF. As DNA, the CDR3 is TGTGCCAGCCTTGGGGGACCAGGAGTCGGGGGGACCTACAATGAGCAGTTCTTC. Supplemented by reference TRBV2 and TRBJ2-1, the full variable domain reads EPEVTQTPSHQVTQMGQEVILRCVPISNHLYFYWYRQILGQKVEFLVSFYNNEISEKSEIFDDQFSVERPDGSNFTLKIRSTKLEDSAMYFCASLGGPGVGGTYNEQFFGPGTRLTVL.

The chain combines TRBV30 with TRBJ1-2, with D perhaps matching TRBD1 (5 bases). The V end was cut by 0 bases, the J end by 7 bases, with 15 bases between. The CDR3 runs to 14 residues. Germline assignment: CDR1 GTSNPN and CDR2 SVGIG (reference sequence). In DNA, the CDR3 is TGTGCCTGGAGTGTACAGGCGGCTGGAGGTGGCTACACCTTC. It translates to CAWSVQAAGGGYTF. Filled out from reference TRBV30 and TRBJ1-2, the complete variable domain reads SQTIHQWPATLVQPVGSPLSLECTVEGTSNPNLYWYRQAAGRGLQLLFYSVGIGQISSEVPQNLSASRPQDRQFILSSKKLLLSDSGFYLCAWSVQAAGGGYTFGSGTRLTVV.

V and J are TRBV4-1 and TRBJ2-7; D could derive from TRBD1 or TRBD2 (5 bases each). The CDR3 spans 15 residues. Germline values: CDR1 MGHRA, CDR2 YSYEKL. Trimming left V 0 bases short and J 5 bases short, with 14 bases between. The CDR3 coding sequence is TGCGCCAGCAGCCAAGACGGGGCAGATTGGGACGAGCAGTACTTC. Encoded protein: CASSQDGADWDEQYF.

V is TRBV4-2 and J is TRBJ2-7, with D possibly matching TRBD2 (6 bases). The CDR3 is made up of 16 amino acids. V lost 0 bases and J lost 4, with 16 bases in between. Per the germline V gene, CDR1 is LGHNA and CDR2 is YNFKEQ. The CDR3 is CASSQDHDRAGYEQYF. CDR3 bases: TGTGCCAGCAGCCAAGATCATGATCGGGCGGGGTACGAGCAGTACTTC.

CDR3 amino acids: CASSLGTHYTGELFF. The CDR3 bases are TGTGCCAGCAGTTTAGGGACACACTACACCGGGGAGCTGTTTTTT. J is TRBJ2-2 and V is TRBV27; D may be TRBD1 (6 bases). In germline, CDR1 is MNHEY, CDR2 SMNVEV (reference sequence). The CDR3 spans 15 residues. Trimming took off 2 bases at V and 3 bases at J, with 10 bases between the two ends.

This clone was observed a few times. CDR3 nucleotide sequence: TGCGCCAGCAGCCATGGAAGAGGGGCAGGGACCTACGAGCAGTACTTC. It specifies CASSHGRGAGTYEQYF. This chain links TRBV4-1 with TRBJ2-7; D could derive from TRBD1 or TRBD2 (5 bases each). The germline V and J ends were trimmed by 3 bases and 2 bases, with 17 bases remaining between them. The CDR3 is 16 residues long. Per the germline V gene, CDR1 is MGHRA and CDR2 is YSYEKL.

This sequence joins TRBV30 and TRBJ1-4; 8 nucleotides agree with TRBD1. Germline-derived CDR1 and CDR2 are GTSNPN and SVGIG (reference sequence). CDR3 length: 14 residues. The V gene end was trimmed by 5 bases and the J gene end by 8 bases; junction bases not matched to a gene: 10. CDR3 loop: CAWGRQGAWEKLFF. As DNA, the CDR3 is TGTGCCTGGGGGCGGCAGGGGGCTTGGGAAAAACTGTTTTTT. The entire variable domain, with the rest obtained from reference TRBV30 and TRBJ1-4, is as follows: SQTIHQWPATLVQPVGSPLSLECTVEGTSNPNLYWYRQAAGRGLQLLFYSVGIGQISSEVPQNLSASRPQDRQFILSSKKLLLSDSGFYLCAWGRQGAWEKLFFGSGTQLSVL.

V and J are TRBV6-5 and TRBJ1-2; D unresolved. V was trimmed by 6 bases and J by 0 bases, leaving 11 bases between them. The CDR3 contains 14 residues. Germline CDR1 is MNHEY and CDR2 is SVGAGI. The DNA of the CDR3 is TGTGCCAGCAGCCCCGGGCTCACTAACTATGGCTACACCTTC. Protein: CASSPGLTNYGYTF.

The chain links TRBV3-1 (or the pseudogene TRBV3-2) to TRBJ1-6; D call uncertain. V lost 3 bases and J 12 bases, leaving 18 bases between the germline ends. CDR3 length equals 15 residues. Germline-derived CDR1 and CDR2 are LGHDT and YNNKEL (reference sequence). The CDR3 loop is CASSQGGIDPVPLHF. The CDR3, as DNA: TGTGCCAGCAGCCAGGGAGGGATCGATCCAGTACCCCTCCACTTT.

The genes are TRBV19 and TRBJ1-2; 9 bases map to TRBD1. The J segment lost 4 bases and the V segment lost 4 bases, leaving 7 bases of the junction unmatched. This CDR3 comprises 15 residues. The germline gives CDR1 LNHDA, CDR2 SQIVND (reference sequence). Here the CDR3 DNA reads TGTGCCAGTAGTACCCGACAGGGGGGGATCTATGGCTACACCTTC. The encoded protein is CASSTRQGGIYGYTF.

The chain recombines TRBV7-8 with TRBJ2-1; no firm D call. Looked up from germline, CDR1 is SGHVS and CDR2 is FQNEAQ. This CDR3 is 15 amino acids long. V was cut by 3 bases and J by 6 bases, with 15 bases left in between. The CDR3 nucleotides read TGTGCCAGCAGCTTCTTAGCTGAGACTGGCAATGAGCAGTTCTTC. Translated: CASSFLAETGNEQFF.

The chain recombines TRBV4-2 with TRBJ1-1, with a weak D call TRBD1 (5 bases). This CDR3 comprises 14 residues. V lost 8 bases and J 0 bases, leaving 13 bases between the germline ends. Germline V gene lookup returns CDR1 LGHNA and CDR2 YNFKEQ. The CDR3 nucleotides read TGTGCCAGCGGAAGGGACGGATTGAACACTGAAGCTTTCTTT. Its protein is CASGRDGLNTEAFF.